Listed here is a single T cell receptor (beta chain). This record comes from a study of blood T cell repertoires in COVID-19. In the study overall: COVID-19 samples, acute and convalescent, were from the United States, Italy and Spain. The cDNA or gDNA used as material had been derived from T cells, B-cell-depleted T cells, or PBMCs.

Trimming stripped 4 bases from V and 4 bases from J, with 12 bases between. The CDR3 consists of 13 residues. Per the germline V gene, CDR1 is SGHNT and CDR2 is YYREEE (reference sequence). Per the study methods: Reference gene primers were amplified, and this amplification served to estimate nucleated cell counts. The method was immunoSEQ multiplex PCR; TCRdb's version includes in-frame clones alone and lacks a portion of them. For V, J and clone size, that table is used; D and trimming come from the DNA. The table shows around 100,000 clones, with about 89% occurring only once. This receptor was obtained from a human donor with active COVID-19. The donor label of this sample is uncertain. The chain carries TRBV5-4 and TRBJ2-7; possibly TRBD1 for D (6 bases). The specimen was peripheral blood. The CDR3 nucleotides are TGTGCCAGCAGCCGCAGGGGCTCTTACGAGCAGTACTTC. Protein: CASSRRGSYEQYF. The variable domain in full, completed from reference TRBV5-4 and TRBJ2-7, reads ETGVTQSPTHLIKTRGQQVTLRCSSQSGHNTVSWYQQALGQGPQFIFQYYREEENGRGNFPPRFSGLQFPNYSSELNVNALELDDSALYLCASSRRGSYEQYFGPGTRLTVT.